A single sample is the source of the 3 T cell receptor beta chains below, sequenced in a study of identical twins. TCRdb re-called the 5' RACE reads through MiXCR, storing one row per CDR3 protein. The sample includes some 1,700,000 distinct CDR3 sequences, more than 30% seen only once; the top ten take under 0.35%. The source material was cord blood. These receptors all come from a newborn girl in good health.

This clonotype has only a few counts. The chain links TRBV7-9 to TRBJ1-4; TRBD1 agrees at 8 bases. With 2 bases clipped from V and 8 bases from J, the junction kept 16 bases outside the gene matches. Germline-derived CDR1 and CDR2 are SEHNR and FQNEAQ (reference sequence). CDR3 size: 18 residues. CDR3 nucleotides: TGTGCCAGCAGCTTATTCCCAGGACAGGGATCTCCGGCGGAAAAACTGTTTTTT. Translation: CASSLFPGQGSPAEKLFF.

In this sample, this clonotype turned up a few times. The rearrangement uses TRBV20-1 and TRBJ1-5; 7 bases map to TRBD1. This CDR3 is 15 amino acids long. V was pared by 4 bases and J by 6 bases, with 12 bases of the junction left unmatched. Germline lookup yields CDR1 DFQATT and CDR2 SNEGSKA (reference sequence). The DNA for the CDR3 is TGCAGTGCTACCGGTACACAGGGGATCGGTCAGCCCCAGCATTTT. As protein: CSATGTQGIGQPQHF.

The J gene is TRBJ1-1, the V gene TRBV6-4; tentative D call: TRBD1 (5 bases). This CDR3 contains 14 residues. The V and J ends lost 6 bases and 3 bases respectively, with 14 bases between them. Germline assignment: CDR1 MRHNA and CDR2 SNTAGT. CDR3 nucleotides: TGTGCCAGCAGACACAACGCAGGGTACACTGAAGCTTTCTTT. Its protein product is CASRHNAGYTEAFF.